One sample yielded the 27 T cell receptor beta chains listed below, sequenced in a study of blood T cells in healthy people across ages. Together with a sample-barcoded 5' primer, a J-beta primer mix was included in a second PCR lasting about 7 to 11 cycles. TCRdb fed the 5' RACE reads into MiXCR, producing one record per CDR3 protein. This table has approximately 780,000 distinct CDR3 sequences, roughly 24% appearing once. This sample also appeared in a second study, on T cells of mothers and their children.

Sequencing was done on a sample of blood. These receptors all come from a boy aged 10-17 years in good health.

This clonotype was observed a few times. The rearrangement links TRBV3-1 to TRBJ2-3, with TRBD2 as a possible D gene (5 bases). Looked up from germline, CDR1 is LGHDT and CDR2 is YNNKEL (reference sequence). This CDR3 has 15 residues. Trimming took off 0 bases at V and 3 bases at J, with 10 bases between the two ends. The CDR3 DNA sequence: TGTGCCAGCAGCCAAGAGACGGGGTTTACAGATACGCAGTATTTT. Translating it yields CASSQETGFTDTQYF.

This clonotype appeared a few times. The chain recombines TRBV12-3 or TRBV12-4 with TRBJ2-5; possibly TRBD1 or TRBD2 for D (6 bases each). Between the trimmed V and J ends, which lost 2 bases and 5 bases, there was a span of 15 bases. CDR3 size: 15 residues. CDR3 amino acids: CASSLNRGGLETQYF. DNA for the CDR3: TGTGCCAGCAGTTTAAATCGAGGGGGACTGGAGACCCAGTACTTC.

This rearrangement joins TRBV6-2 or TRBV6-3 to TRBJ1-5; D possibly corresponds to TRBD1 (5 bases). CDR3 length: 13 residues. Germline V lookup: CDR1 MNHEY, CDR2 SVGEGT. Trimming removed 11 bases from V and 5 bases from J, with 16 bases in between. CDR3 DNA: TGTGCCGCCACGGGGGATCTGGATCAGCCCCAGCATTTT. Translation gives CAATGDLDQPQHF.

The chain links TRBV12-3 or TRBV12-4 to TRBJ1-6; D perhaps matches TRBD1 (5 bases). With 5 bases removed from V and 0 bases from J, the gap between germline ends came to 14 bases. The CDR3 covers 17 residues. The CDR3 loop is CASSPRGESSYNSPLHF. CDR3 coding DNA: TGTGCCAGCAGTCCTCGGGGGGAGAGCTCCTATAATTCACCCCTCCACTTT.

This clonotype was counted a few times. The gene calls are TRBV6-5 and TRBJ2-5; TRBD1 matches 8 bases. Germline lookup yields CDR1 MNHEY and CDR2 SVGAGI. V was clipped by 2 bases and J by 5 bases; unmatched bases: 10. The CDR3 extends over 16 amino acids. The chain's CDR3 is CASSYGRTGLGETQYF. Here the CDR3 DNA reads TGTGCCAGCAGTTACGGGAGGACAGGGCTGGGGGAGACCCAGTACTTC.

In its sample, this clonotype was seen a few times. This chain links TRBV5-1 with TRBJ1-6, with 10 nucleotides matching TRBD1. The CDR3 covers 16 residues. J gave up 7 bases and V 1 base, and 5 bases lay outside the gene matches. From germline, CDR1 is SGHRS and CDR2 YFSETQ. CDR3 nucleotide sequence: TGCGCCAGCAGCTTGAAGCGGACAGGGGGGAATTCACCCCTCCACTTT. It yields the protein CASSLKRTGGNSPLHF.

The rearrangement uses TRBV12-3 or TRBV12-4 and TRBJ2-5; D call uncertain. V lost 5 bases, J lost 3 bases, and 4 bases lay in between. The CDR3 contains 11 residues. Written as DNA, the CDR3 is TGTGCCAGCAGTCACAAAGAGACCCAGTACTTC. Encoded protein: CASSHKETQYF.

This clonotype has just one count. V is TRBV12-3 or TRBV12-4 and J is TRBJ2-1; D is uncertain. Trimming shortened V by 5 bases and J by 5 bases, and 16 bases separated the two germline ends. The CDR3 totals 15 residues. The CDR3 loop reads CASSPTGRSDNEQFF. The CDR3 coding sequence is TGTGCCAGCAGTCCCACGGGTCGGTCCGACAATGAGCAGTTCTTC.

This clonotype came up once. The chain couples TRBV5-1 to TRBJ2-3; 13 nucleotides align to TRBD2. The germline CDR1 and CDR2 sequences are SGHRS and YFSETQ. This CDR3 spans 16 amino acids. V lost 5 bases, J lost 6 bases, and 9 bases stayed unmatched. The CDR3 is CASSKGTSGDRDTQYF. CDR3 DNA sequence: TGCGCCAGCAGTAAAGGGACTAGCGGGGACCGGGATACGCAGTATTTT.

The chain employs TRBV9 and TRBJ1-3, with unresolved D. CDR3 length: 14 residues. Germline values: CDR1 SGDLS, CDR2 YYNGEE. V lost 0 bases, J lost 0 bases, and 4 bases lay in between. The CDR3 sequence is CASSVDRSGNTIYF. CDR3 sequence (DNA): TGTGCCAGCAGCGTAGACCGCTCTGGAAACACCATATATTTT.

This clonotype appeared many times. The chain couples TRBV19 to TRBJ2-7; possibly TRBD1 or TRBD2 for D (8 bases each). Germline V gives CDR1 LNHDA, CDR2 SQIVND (reference sequence). This CDR3 has 16 amino acids. Trimming shortened V by 1 base and J by 6 bases, and 19 bases separated the two germline ends. Here the CDR3 DNA reads TGTGCCAGTAGTATAGGGACGGCGGGAGGACAGGGCGAGCAGTACTTC. This translates into CASSIGTAGGQGEQYF.

This clonotype was found a few times. The chain employs TRBV20-1 and TRBJ2-7; D possibly corresponds to TRBD1 (5 bases). CDR1 and CDR2 (germline): DFQATT, SNEGSKA (reference sequence). Trimming pared 3 bases from V and 3 bases from J, leaving 18 bases between. This CDR3 has 15 residues. For the CDR3, the DNA is TGCAGTGCTAGGGCAGGGTTGACCCCAGGCTACGAGCAGTACTTC. Its protein is CSARAGLTPGYEQYF.

This clonotype was detected a few times. CDR3 DNA: TGTGCCAGCAGTTGCGGGGGGCCTGCTTTCGAGCAGTACTTC. Translating it yields CASSCGGPAFEQYF. This chain uses TRBV6-8 with TRBJ2-1, with 8 bases lining up with TRBD2. Judging by the DNA end, TRBJ2-7 fits better; the J call may be wrong. Germline CDR1 MNHGY, CDR2 SAAAGT. The CDR3 is 14 amino acids.

This chain links TRBV18 with TRBJ1-6; D gene unclear. Germline V gene sequence: CDR1 KGHSH, CDR2 LQKENI. V shed 0 bases and J shed 11 bases, with 14 bases lying between them. The CDR3 runs to 15 residues. CDR3 bases: TGTGCCAGCTCACCACCCGGACCCATCCGGACACCCCTCCACTTT. The encoded protein is CASSPPGPIRTPLHF.

Here the CDR3 reads CSAGWQTEAFF. The DNA of the CDR3 is TGCAGCGCGGGTTGGCAGACTGAAGCTTTCTTT. The gene calls are TRBV29-1 and TRBJ1-1; D is unresolved. CDR3 size: 11 residues. Germline CDR1 is SQVTM and CDR2 is ANQGSEA. V was clipped by 7 bases and J by 5 bases, with 11 bases between them. The full variable domain, completed using reference TRBV29-1 and TRBJ1-1, is SAVISQKPSRDICQRGTSLTIQCQVDSQVTMMFWYRQQPGQSLTLIATANQGSEATYESGFVIDKFPISRPNLTFSTLTVSNMSPEDSSIYLCSAGWQTEAFFGQGTRLTVV.

In its sample, this clonotype was seen a few times. The chain couples TRBV20-1 to TRBJ2-5, with D perhaps assigned TRBD1 or TRBD2 (6 bases each). The J call could be wrong; TRBJ2-1 is a better fit for the DNA end. Germline CDR1 is DFQATT and CDR2 is SNEGSKA (reference sequence). This CDR3 region has 17 residues. The CDR3 DNA sequence: TGCAGTGCTAGAATACCCCCCAGGAACTCCGGGGGCCGCGAGCAGTTCTTC. This sequence encodes CSARIPPRNSGGREQFF.

This clonotype appeared a few times. The J gene is TRBJ1-4, the V gene TRBV3-1; D is possibly TRBD1 (5 bases). The CDR3 length is 14 residues. The V and J ends lost 5 bases and 5 bases respectively, with 12 bases between them. Per germline, CDR1 LGHDT and CDR2 YNNKEL (reference sequence). CDR3 bases: TGTGCCAGCAGCAAAGCAGGGAGCAATGAAAAACTGTTTTTT. Encoded protein: CASSKAGSNEKLFF. The full variable domain, its missing parts supplied by reference TRBV3-1 and TRBJ1-4, is DTAVSQTPKYLVTQMGNDKSIKCEQNLGHDTMYWYKQDSKKFLKIMFSYNNKELIINETVPNRFSPKSPDKAHLNLHINSLELGDSAVYFCASSKAGSNEKLFFGSGTQLSVL.

The genes are TRBV12-3 or TRBV12-4 and TRBJ1-3, with D maybe TRBD1 (5 bases). Trimming shortened V by 6 bases and J by 0 bases, and 12 bases separated the two germline ends. The CDR3 length is 15 residues. The CDR3, as DNA: TGTGCCAGCAGCAGGTCCCAGGGCTCTGGAAACACCATATATTTT. This encodes CASSRSQGSGNTIYF.

The chain is built from TRBV7-6 and TRBJ2-1; 11 bases are a match to TRBD2. Germline lookup yields CDR1 SGHVS and CDR2 FNYEAQ. The CDR3 covers 15 residues. V was pared by 1 base and J by 10 bases, with 6 bases of the junction left unmatched. The CDR3 reads CASSLGASGGKEQFF. CDR3 in DNA: TGTGCCAGCAGCTTAGGGGCTAGCGGGGGGAAAGAGCAGTTCTTC. Looking up the rest from reference TRBV7-6 and TRBJ2-1 gives the full variable domain: GAGVSQSPRYKVTKRGQDVALRCDPISGHVSLYWYRQALGQGPEFLTYFNYEAQQDKSGLPNDRFSAERPEGSISTLTIQRTEQRDSAMYRCASSLGASGGKEQFFGPGTRLTVL.

The chain uses TRBV12-3 or TRBV12-4 and TRBJ2-7, with 8 bases identical to TRBD2. V lost 1 base to trimming and J lost 5 bases; unmatched junction nucleotides: 7. The length of the CDR3 is 15 residues. CDR3 residues: CASSLGRGRSHEQYF. The CDR3 DNA reads as TGTGCCAGCAGTTTAGGGCGCGGGAGGAGTCACGAGCAGTACTTC.

The chain has TRBV15 and TRBJ1-1; TRBD1 matches at 9 bases. The CDR3 is 16 amino acids. J lost 4 bases, V lost 3 bases, and 9 bases had no gene match. CDR1 and CDR2 (germline): LNHNV, YYDKDF (reference sequence). The CDR3 DNA reads as TGTGCCACCAGCAGCTTACAGGGGGCTAGGTTCACTGAAGCTTTCTTT. This codes for CATSSLQGARFTEAFF.

The CDR3 DNA follows: TGTGCCATCAGTGAGGGACTATTGCCCTTTCCGCCCTACAATGAGCAGTTCTTC. It codes for CAISEGLLPFPPYNEQFF. The genes are TRBV10-3 and TRBJ2-1, with TRBD2 as a possible D gene (6 bases). This CDR3 has 18 amino acids. Deletions cut 2 bases from V and 2 bases from J, with 19 bases between. Germline CDR1 and CDR2: ENHRY and SYGVKD.

This clonotype occurred a few times. This chain joins TRBV9 and TRBJ2-1; 9 positions agree with TRBD2. The junction had 9 bases not matched to a gene; V was cut back by 4 bases and J by 4 bases. The CDR3 contains 16 residues. The germline V gene has CDR1 SGDLS and CDR2 YYNGEE. CDR3 nucleotide sequence: TGTGCCAGCAGCCCTTACCTTAGCGGGGGTTACAATGAGCAGTTCTTC. Protein product: CASSPYLSGGYNEQFF.

This clonotype was observed a handful of times. This chain links TRBV5-1 with TRBJ1-1; D is unresolved. Trimming took 0 bases from V and 6 from J, leaving 6 bases between them. Germline values: CDR1 SGHRS, CDR2 YFSETQ. This CDR3 has 12 residues. The CDR3 here is CASSLVPSEAFF. In nucleotides, the CDR3 is TGCGCCAGCAGCTTGGTACCCTCTGAAGCTTTCTTT. Complete variable domain (other parts from reference TRBV5-1 and TRBJ1-1): KAGVTQTPRYLIKTRGQQVTLSCSPISGHRSVSWYQQTPGQGLQFLFEYFSETQRNKGNFPGRFSGRQFSNSRSEMNVSTLELGDSALYLCASSLVPSEAFFGQGTRLTVV.

This clonotype occurred a few times. J is TRBJ2-1 and V is TRBV3-1, with D possibly being TRBD1 (5 bases). Germline V gives CDR1 LGHDT, CDR2 YNNKEL (reference sequence). Trimming stripped 0 bases from V and 10 bases from J, with 16 bases between. The CDR3 totals 15 residues. CDR3 loop: CASSQDPDSAVEQFF. The CDR3, as DNA: TGTGCCAGCAGCCAAGACCCCGACAGTGCGGTCGAGCAGTTCTTC.

On this clonotype itself: Here the CDR3 omits its conserved ending phenylalanine or tryptophan, so a read error is the likely source. J is TRBJ1-2 and V is TRBV30; D is perhaps TRBD1 (6 bases). Germline V gene data show CDR1 as GTSNPN and CDR2 as SVGIG (reference sequence). Deletions cut 2 bases from V and 8 bases from J, with 15 bases between. CDR3 length: 13 amino acids. In DNA form, the CDR3 reads TGTGCCTGGAGTAACGGGCCGGGGGGCGGCTACACCTAC. Encoded protein: CAWSNGPGGGYTY.

CDR3 sequence reads: CASSEEPTHYEQYF. CDR3 bases: TGTGCCAGCAGTGAAGAACCAACCCACTACGAGCAGTACTTC. V is TRBV6-1 and J is TRBJ2-7; unclear D gene. V was shortened by 1 base and J by 3 bases, with 10 bases between the two germline ends. Germline V CDR1 and CDR2: MNHNS, SASEGT. This CDR3 is 14 amino acids long.